This paragraph reports one T cell receptor beta chain. Antigen specificity is unknown. This entry belongs to a study of STAT3 mutations in large granular lymphocyte leukemia. On the study more broadly: Roughly half the longitudinally sequenced T-LGLL patients had canonical STAT3 mutations.

Points from the study as a whole: Every T-LGLL patient had at least one immunodominant TCRbeta clonotype. All newly emerging clones after therapy were STAT3 wild type. In some patients, a small highly pathogenic clone possibly went undetected. Some patients had dominant TCR clones larger than their STAT3 mutant burden.

The CDR3 contains 13 residues. The ends were cut back, 5 bases at V and 8 bases at J, with 13 bases in the middle. Germline-derived CDR1 and CDR2 are MNHNS and SASEGT. TCRdb keeps only in-frame clones here, not all; method: immunoSEQ multiplex PCR. Here the sample spans 12,000 or so clones, 85% being singletons. The sequence derives from a man aged 80 or over with T-cell large granular lymphocyte leukemia. Some clones in this sample may be carry-over from other donors' samples. The material sequenced was peripheral blood mononuclear cells. The V and J genes are TRBV6-1 and TRBJ2-1; weak D call: TRBD1 (6 bases). The CDR3 DNA is TGTGCCAGCAGTAGGACAGCCCGGGATGAGCAGTTCTTC. It is translated as CASSRTARDEQFF.